This paragraph covers one T cell receptor (beta chain) sequence. The PCR used 60 Vbeta and 13 Jbeta primers. TCRdb's table, derived via immunoSEQ multiplex PCR, lists solely in-frame clones and lacks some. The sample has approximately 140,000 clones; 60% to 85% are singletons. This sample stems from a study of cytomegalovirus exposure and HLA in healthy donors. Though probably carrying unrecorded immune exposures, donors were nominally healthy at sampling. Sequences were obtained from PBMCs. This clonotype was obtained from a man aged 40-49 years in good health and CMV-seropositive.

CDR3: CASSYGAGTDTQYF. CDR3 sequence (DNA): TGTGCCAGCAGTTACGGAGCAGGCACAGATACGCAGTATTTT. V usage is TRBV6-6 and J usage is TRBJ2-3; D is ambiguous. The CDR3 consists of 14 residues. V was shortened by 2 bases and J by 1 base, with 7 bases between the two germline ends. CDR1 is MNHNY and CDR2 is SVGAGI in the germline V gene (reference sequence).